Presented here are 18 T cell receptor beta chains from one specimen sequenced in a study of blood T cell repertoires in COVID-19. Sequencing was performed with immunoSEQ multiplex PCR; in TCRdb, only in-frame clones are kept and a portion is missing. The sample has more than 350,000 clones; 89% are singletons. The sequencing input was peripheral blood. The receptor set was obtained from a woman younger than 45 with COVID-19, enrolled during active disease.

This rearrangement joins TRBV28 to TRBJ2-3; 8 bases agree with TRBD2. The CDR3 has 14 amino acids. From germline, CDR1 is MDHEN and CDR2 SYDVKM. The V and J ends lost 6 bases and 1 base, in that order; junction bases with no gene match: 3. The CDR3 here is CASRAGGRTDTQYF. In DNA form, the CDR3 reads TGTGCCAGCAGGGCGGGGGGACGCACAGATACGCAGTATTTT.

This clone appeared a single time. The genes are TRBV20-1 and TRBJ1-1, with D unclear. V lost 6 bases to trimming and J lost 5 bases, with 7 bases between them. This CDR3 contains 10 residues. CDR1 is DFQATT, CDR2 SNEGSKA, per germline (reference sequence). The CDR3 loop is CSAGRTEAFF. The CDR3 region has the DNA TGCAGTGCCGGGAGGACTGAAGCTTTCTTT.

The CDR3 DNA sequence: TGTGCCAGCAAAATTTGGACAGGCGCGGAGCCCCAGCATTTT. The encoded protein is CASKIWTGAEPQHF. The rearrangement links TRBV21-1 to TRBJ1-5; no check of the table's D call, TRBD1, against the DNA was made. TRBV21-1 is flagged as a pseudogene. The CDR3 runs to 14 residues.

The V gene is TRBV7-2, the J gene TRBJ2-3; D is undetermined. V was trimmed by 1 base and J by 0 bases, leaving 8 bases between them. The germline V gene encodes CDR1 SGHTA and CDR2 FQGNSA. This CDR3 has 15 residues. CDR3 nucleotides: TGTGCCAGCAGCTTAGATGCGGCTAGCACAGATACGCAGTATTTT. Translated: CASSLDAASTDTQYF.

CDR3 in DNA: TGTGCCAGCAGCTGGAGGGACGACTCCTACGAGCAGTACTTC. This gives the protein CASSWRDDSYEQYF. The rearrangement uses TRBV7-2 and TRBJ2-7; D may be TRBD2 (6 bases). CDR3 length: 14 amino acids. The ends were cut back, 4 bases at V and 0 bases at J, with 10 bases in the middle. Germline CDR1 reads SGHTA; CDR2 reads FQGNSA.

The chain links TRBV2 to TRBJ1-5; 9 bases are shared with TRBD1. Germline CDR1 reads SNHLY; CDR2 reads FYNNEI. The CDR3 runs 17 residues. V lost 8 bases and J lost 2; bases outside the gene matches: 13. CDR3 protein: CASGTGTGRTGNQPQHF. The CDR3 DNA follows: TGTGCCAGCGGAACCGGGACAGGGAGGACGGGCAATCAGCCCCAGCATTTT.

This sequence joins TRBV2 and TRBJ2-1, with 7 bases aligning to TRBD2. The V segment lost 10 bases and the J segment 4 bases; nucleotides outside the gene matches: 10. The CDR3 is 14 amino acids. The germline CDR1 and CDR2 sequences are SNHLY and FYNNEI. The CDR3 DNA reads TGTGCCACCCTTAGGGGCGGGGGTTACAATGAGCAGTTCTTC. This codes for CATLRGGGYNEQFF.

The J gene is TRBJ2-3, the V gene TRBV5-6, with 10 positions matching TRBD1. The germline V gene has CDR1 SGHDT and CDR2 YYEEEE. The CDR3 has 16 amino acids. Trimming removed 3 bases from V and 2 bases from J; junction bases left unmatched: 6. The CDR3 region has the DNA TGTGCCAGCAGCTCAAGGGGGACAGGGGCCACAGATACGCAGTATTTT. It yields the protein CASSSRGTGATDTQYF.

This chain joins TRBV2 and TRBJ1-2; no firm D call. Per germline, CDR1 SNHLY and CDR2 FYNNEI. The CDR3 sequence is 11 residues long. V dropped 6 bases and J dropped 8 bases, with 10 bases sitting between them. The chain's CDR3 is CASSGRKGYTF. The CDR3 bases are TGTGCCAGCAGCGGCAGGAAGGGCTACACCTTC.

The genes are TRBV9 and TRBJ2-3, with D possibly being TRBD2 (6 bases). The CDR3 spans 16 residues. V lost 0 bases to trimming and J lost 2 bases, with 13 bases between them. Looked up from germline, CDR1 is SGDLS and CDR2 is YYNGEE. CDR3: CASSVGLSGDTDTQYF. Written as DNA, the CDR3 is TGTGCCAGCAGCGTAGGTCTTAGCGGAGACACAGATACGCAGTATTTT.

Here the CDR3 reads CASRLTGGGTDTQYF. CDR3 sequence (DNA): TGTGCCAGCCGACTCACCGGGGGGGGCACAGATACGCAGTATTTT. V and J are TRBV13 and TRBJ2-3, with 8 bases matching TRBD2. Germline V CDR1 and CDR2: PRHDT, FYEKMQ (reference sequence). J lost 1 base, V lost 8 bases, and 8 bases had no gene match. The CDR3 consists of 15 residues.

V gene TRBV2 combines with J gene TRBJ2-1, with TRBD2 matching 15 bases. The CDR3 is made up of 16 amino acids. V shed 6 bases and J 8 bases; nucleotides not matched to a gene: 8. Germline V lookup: CDR1 SNHLY, CDR2 FYNNEI. The chain's CDR3 is CASSPWTSGGAYEQFF. In nucleotides, the CDR3 is TGTGCCAGCAGCCCGTGGACTAGCGGGGGGGCATATGAGCAGTTCTTC.

This chain's CDR3 is CSVRRRVDEQFF. The CDR3 nucleotides are TGCAGCGTTAGGCGGCGGGTTGATGAGCAGTTCTTC. V is TRBV29-1 and J is TRBJ2-1; D possibly corresponds to TRBD2 (5 bases). With 5 bases removed from V and 8 bases from J, the gap between germline ends came to 13 bases. CDR1 and CDR2 (germline): SQVTM, ANQGSEA. The CDR3 runs 12 residues.

The CDR3 DNA is TGTGCCACCCTTTACCGGGACAGGGATGGCTACACCTTC. Translated: CATLYRDRDGYTF. The chain recombines TRBV28 with TRBJ1-2; 9 nucleotides agree with TRBD1. CDR1 MDHEN and CDR2 SYDVKM come from the germline V gene. Trimming at V came to 10 bases and at J to 6 bases, leaving 9 bases not matched to a gene. The CDR3 runs 13 residues.

The chain carries TRBV7-8 and TRBJ2-2; tentatively, D is TRBD1 (6 bases). V was shortened by 5 bases and J by 3 bases, with 13 bases between the two germline ends. CDR1 and CDR2 (germline): SGHVS, FQNEAQ. The CDR3 runs to 15 residues. CDR3 bases: TGTGCCAGCAGCCCTATGGGGGCGTACACCGGGGAGCTGTTTTTT. Protein sequence: CASSPMGAYTGELFF.

This clone occurred once. The chain uses TRBV7-2 and TRBJ1-1; D is uncertain. The germline gives CDR1 SGHTA, CDR2 FQGNSA. The CDR3 loop spans 13 amino acids. Deletions cut 4 bases from V and 5 bases from J, with 11 bases between. The CDR3 spells CASSSGIPTEAFF. DNA of the CDR3: TGTGCCAGCAGCTCCGGGATCCCAACTGAAGCTTTCTTT.

The chain recombines TRBV14 with TRBJ1-4, with D possibly matching TRBD1 (5 bases). The CDR3 extends over 15 amino acids. Germline V gene data show CDR1 as SGHDN and CDR2 as FVKESK. V was clipped by 3 bases and J by 0 bases, with 8 bases between them. CDR3 coding DNA: TGTGCCAGCAGCCAGCTCAGGGCAACTAATGAAAAACTGTTTTTT. Protein sequence: CASSQLRATNEKLFF.

The chain links TRBV29-1 to TRBJ1-3, with 7 bases matching TRBD1. The V and J ends lost 6 bases and 4 bases, in that order; junction bases with no gene match: 9. Per germline, CDR1 SQVTM and CDR2 ANQGSEA. The CDR3 is 14 amino acids. CDR3 nucleotides: TGCAGCGTCCTTCTCGACAGGGCCGGAAACACCATATATTTT. It translates to CSVLLDRAGNTIYF.